Listed below are T cell receptor beta chains from one sample, sequenced in a study of T-cell reconstitution after alpha-beta-depleted transplantation in children. TCRdb analysed the PCR reads with MiXCR anew, one entry per CDR3 protein. The sample has 350,000 to 500,000 distinct CDR3 sequences, about 40% seen once. This specimen was PBMCs, taken before TCRalphabeta/CD19-depleted stem cell transplant. The receptor source for this set is a girl aged 2-10 years with aplastic anemia, due to receive a stem cell transplant. CDR3s include the opening cysteine and the closing phenylalanine or tryptophan. The order of the fields is clone size, CDR3 length, V gene, J gene, D gene, CDR3 DNA, CDR3 protein. A D gene is named only where the DNA matches it firmly. A clone size is listed for some rows: how often the clone was seen (once, few, many), or a class if it is expanded.

once,16,TRBV10-3,TRBJ2-3,TRBD2,TGTGCCATCAGTGAGCTCGGGACTAGGATGGGAGATACGCAGTATTTT,CAISELGTRMGDTQYF
few,16,TRBV11-3,TRBJ2-1,TRBD2,TGTGCCAGCAGCTTACATCGGGGGGGAACCTACAATGAGCAGTTCTTC,CASSLHRGGTYNEQFF
.,14,TRBV5-1,TRBJ2-3,.,TGCGCCAGCAGCTTGTCACAGGTCACAGATACGCAGTATTTT,CASSLSQVTDTQYF
.,17,TRBV5-1,TRBJ2-1,TRBD2,TGCGCCAGCAGCTTCCCCTCGGCGGGAGGGTCCTACAATGAGCAGTTCTTC,CASSFPSAGGSYNEQFF
few,12,TRBV20-1,TRBJ2-7,.,TGCAGTGCCCCCGGGGCAGGGGACGAGCAGTACTTC,CSAPGAGDEQYF
many,16,TRBV7-9,TRBJ1-1,.,TGTGCCAGCAGCTTAGCCTTGGGCAGAATGACCACTGAAGCTTTCTTT,CASSLALGRMTTEAFF
.,12,TRBV15,TRBJ2-5,.,TGTGCCACCAGCAGGGACAGTGAGACCCAGTACTTC,CATSRDSETQYF
once,16,TRBV5-1,TRBJ2-4,.,TGCGCCAGCAGCTTGGGACAGGCCACCTCCAAAAACATTCAGTACTTC,CASSLGQATSKNIQYF
.,14,TRBV6-5,TRBJ2-2,.,TGTGCCAGCAGTTACGTACAGGGTTCCGGGGAGCTGTTTTTT,CASSYVQGSGELFF
few,15,TRBV5-1,TRBJ1-2,TRBD1,TGCGCCAGCAGTCTTTCCCCAGGACAGGGGACAGGCTACACCTTC,CASSLSPGQGTGYTF
few,14,TRBV6-2/TRBV6-3,TRBJ2-7,.,TGTGCCAGCAGTCTCCCGACCGCTTCCTACGAGCAGTACTTC,CASSLPTASYEQYF
.,15,TRBV29-1,TRBJ1-1,.,TGCAGCGTACATCGGGGTGAGAACATGAACACTGAAGCTTTCTTT,CSVHRGENMNTEAFF
.,14,TRBV10-3,TRBJ2-7,TRBD1,TGTGCCATCAGTGATGAGACAGGGTCCTACGAGCAGTACTTC,CAISDETGSYEQYF
few,17,TRBV20-1,TRBJ1-5,.,TGCAGTGCTAGGCCTTCAGGGGAGATGCCGTGGAATCAGCCCCAGCATTTT,CSARPSGEMPWNQPQHF
few,16,TRBV25-1,TRBJ1-1,TRBD1,TGTGCCAGCAGTGGGACAGGGGAGTGGGTGAACACTGAAGCTTTCTTT,CASSGTGEWVNTEAFF
few,14,TRBV20-1,TRBJ2-1,TRBD2,TGCAGTGCTTCGGCTAGCGGGAGTAACAATGAGCAGTTCTTC,CSASASGSNNEQFF
few,18,TRBV27,TRBJ2-7,.,TGTGCCAGCAGTTTATCGCCGTGGTCGGTCTCCGAGGTCTTCAAGCAGTACTTC,CASSLSPWSVSEVFKQYF